Reported below is one T cell receptor (beta chain). Its antigen is currently not known. No per-base quality is available; no much larger clone lies one base away. This entry comes from a study of CD8 T cells in ankylosing spondylitis (TCRdb year 2017). Regarding the research as a whole: The study profiled T cell receptor beta repertoires in healthy donors and ankylosing spondylitis patients to find disease-linked TCR variants. Samples of peripheral blood were taken, and for ankylosing spondylitis patients, synovial fluid was collected as well. The full study cohort was made up of about two dozen ankylosing spondylitis patients and about a hundred healthy donors. Beyond this particular receptor, the publication reports: Some TCR beta motif variants had previously been reported in synovial fluid and blood of reactive arthritis patients, which suggested common disease-initiation mechanisms. The disease-linked clones were reported to be significantly enriched in matched synovial fluid samples from ankylosing spondylitis patients. Blood from ankylosing spondylitis patients appeared to be characterized by a TCR beta motif composed of under 10 highly homologous amino acid variants. In peripheral blood, the disease-linked clones were found at relatively low frequencies and had a CD8+ phenotype.

The run used an Illumina HiSeq 2500. TCR beta libraries were prepared by quantitative 5'-RACE with molecular barcodes. Regarding the original processing steps: Disease-linked TCR variants were identified with a new computational method built on a probabilistic model of VDJ rearrangement. Using fastp at Q25 and MiXCR, TCRdb reprocessed the public reads and kept productive beta chains. All rows with the same CDR3 protein become a single entry with the most common DNA and genes. TCRdb, not the original authors, processed these V and J calls. This sample has 250,000 to 350,000 distinct CDR3 sequences in its table, and approximately 20% of those were observed once. In total, the top ten clones hold 7.5% to 9.5% of the sample. The CDR3, from cysteine to phenylalanine, totals 14 residues. Only CDR3 DNA remains: 42 bases, in frame from the first base. Unmatched junction bases come to 4, with V trimmed by 8 bases and J by 0 bases. According to the germline V gene (reference sequence), CDR1 reads LGHDT and CDR2 reads YNNKEL.

Recombination connected TRBV3-1 to TRBJ1-3, with 7 bases matching TRBD1. Sequencing input: blood, either unsorted or a sorted T cell fraction (not recorded which). The origin of this receptor is a male donor with ankylosing spondylitis or in good health (not recorded which). The CDR3 corresponds to CASGTASSGNTIYF. DNA sequence: TGTGCCAGCGGGACAGCGAGCTCTGGAAACACCATATATTTT.